This TCR beta chain comes out of a study of cytomegalovirus exposure and HLA in healthy donors. Study conclusions and caveats: Rare sequences made up most TCRs, while some public TCRs were found in many donors.

Using immunoSEQ multiplex PCR, the repertoire was profiled, and TCRdb retains in-frame clones only, with some absent. In the table there are some 90,000 clones, around nine tenths of which are singletons. CDR3 size: 10 residues. The ends were cut back, 8 bases at V and 6 bases at J, with 5 bases in the middle. The germline V gene encodes CDR1 SNHLY and CDR2 FYNNEI. This clone was found many times. Its antigen is unidentified. V and J are TRBV2 and TRBJ2-4; possibly TRBD2 for D (5 bases). Sequences were obtained from PBMCs. The receptor's source is a woman in her thirties in good health and CMV-seronegative. The CDR3 sequence is CASGGNIQYF. CDR3 DNA: TGTGCCAGCGGAGGAAACATTCAGTACTTC.